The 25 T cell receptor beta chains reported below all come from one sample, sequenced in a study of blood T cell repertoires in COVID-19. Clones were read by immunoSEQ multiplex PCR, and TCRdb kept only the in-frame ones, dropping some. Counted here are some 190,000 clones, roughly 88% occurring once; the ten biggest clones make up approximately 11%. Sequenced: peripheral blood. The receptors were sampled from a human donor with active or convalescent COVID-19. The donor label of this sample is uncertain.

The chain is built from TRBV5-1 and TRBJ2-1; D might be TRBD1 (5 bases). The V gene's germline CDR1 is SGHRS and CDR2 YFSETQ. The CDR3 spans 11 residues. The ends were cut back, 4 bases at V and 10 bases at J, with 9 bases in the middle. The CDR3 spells CASSDRQEQFF. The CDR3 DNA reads TGCGCCAGCAGCGACCGACAGGAGCAGTTCTTC.

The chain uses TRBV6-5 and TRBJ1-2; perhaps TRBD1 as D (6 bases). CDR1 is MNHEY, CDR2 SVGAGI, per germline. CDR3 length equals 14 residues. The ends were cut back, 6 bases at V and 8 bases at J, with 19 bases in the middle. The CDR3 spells CASSSQGPTWGYTF. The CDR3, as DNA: TGTGCCAGCAGCTCACAGGGCCCCACCTGGGGCTACACCTTC.

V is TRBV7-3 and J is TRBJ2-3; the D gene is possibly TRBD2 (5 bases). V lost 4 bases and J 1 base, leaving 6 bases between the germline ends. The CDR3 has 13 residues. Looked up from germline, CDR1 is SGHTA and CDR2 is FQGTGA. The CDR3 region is CASSWGGTDTQYF. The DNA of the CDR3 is TGTGCCAGCAGCTGGGGAGGCACAGATACGCAGTATTTT.

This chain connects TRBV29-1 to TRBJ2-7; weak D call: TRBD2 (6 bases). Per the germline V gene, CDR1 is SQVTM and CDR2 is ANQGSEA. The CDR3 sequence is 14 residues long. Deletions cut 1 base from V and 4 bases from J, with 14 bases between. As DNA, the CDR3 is TGCAGCGTTGAAGGGGACTCGCTGGGGTACGAGCAGTACTTC. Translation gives CSVEGDSLGYEQYF.

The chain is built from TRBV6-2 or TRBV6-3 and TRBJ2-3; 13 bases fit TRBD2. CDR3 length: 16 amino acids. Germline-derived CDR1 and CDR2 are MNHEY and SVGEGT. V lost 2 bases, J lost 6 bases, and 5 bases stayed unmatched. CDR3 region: CASSYGLAGAEDTQYF. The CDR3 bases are TGTGCCAGCAGTTACGGACTAGCGGGGGCCGAGGATACGCAGTATTTT.

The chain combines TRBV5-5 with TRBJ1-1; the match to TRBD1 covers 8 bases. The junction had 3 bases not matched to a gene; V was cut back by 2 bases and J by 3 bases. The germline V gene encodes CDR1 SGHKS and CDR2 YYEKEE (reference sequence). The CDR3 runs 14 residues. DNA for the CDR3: TGTGCCAGCAGCTTCACACAGGGGGACACTGAAGCTTTCTTT. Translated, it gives CASSFTQGDTEAFF. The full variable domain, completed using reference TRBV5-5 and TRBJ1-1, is DAGVTQSPTHLIKTRGQQVTLRCSPISGHKSVSWYQQVLGQGPQFIFQYYEKEERGRGNFPDRFSARQFPNYSSELNVNALLLGDSALYLCASSFTQGDTEAFFGQGTRLTVV.

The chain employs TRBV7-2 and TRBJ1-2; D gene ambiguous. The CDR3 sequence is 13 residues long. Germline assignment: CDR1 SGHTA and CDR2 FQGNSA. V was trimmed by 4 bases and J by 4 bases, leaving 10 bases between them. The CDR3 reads CASSSHLRYGYTF. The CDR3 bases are TGTGCCAGCAGCTCCCACTTGCGCTATGGCTACACCTTC.

The CDR3 nucleotides read TGTGCCAGCAGAGGAGCGGGAGAGGTGGTTACGCAGTATTTT. This gives the protein CASRGAGEVVTQYF. This sequence joins TRBV6-5 and TRBJ2-3; 8 bases align to TRBD2. The germline CDR1 and CDR2 sequences are MNHEY and SVGAGI. V shed 6 bases, J shed 8 bases, and the junction held 10 bases outside the gene matches. This CDR3 has 14 amino acids.

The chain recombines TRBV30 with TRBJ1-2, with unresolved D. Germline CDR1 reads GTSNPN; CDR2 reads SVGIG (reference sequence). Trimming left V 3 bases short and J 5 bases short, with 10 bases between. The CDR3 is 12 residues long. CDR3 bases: TGTGCCTGGAGCGACGGGATATATGGCTACACCTTC. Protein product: CAWSDGIYGYTF.

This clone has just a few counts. CDR3: CATSRAYTDTQYF. The CDR3 DNA follows: TGTGCCACCAGCAGAGCGTATACAGATACGCAGTATTTT. The chain carries TRBV15 and TRBJ2-3; D ambiguous. Germline-derived CDR1 and CDR2 are LNHNV and YYDKDF (reference sequence). The length of the CDR3 is 13 residues. The ends were cut back, 1 base at V and 3 bases at J, with 5 bases in the middle. Combining the CDR3 with reference TRBV15 and TRBJ2-3 gives the whole variable domain DAMVIQNPRYQVTQFGKPVTLSCSQTLNHNVMYWYQQKSSQAPKLLFHYYDKDFNNEADTPDNFQSRRPNTSFCFLDIRSPGLGDTAMYLCATSRAYTDTQYFGPGTRLTVL.

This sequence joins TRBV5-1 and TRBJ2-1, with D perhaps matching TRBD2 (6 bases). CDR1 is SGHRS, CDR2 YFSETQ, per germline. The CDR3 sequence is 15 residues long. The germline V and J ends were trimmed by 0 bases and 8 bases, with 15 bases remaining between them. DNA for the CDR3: TGCGCCAGCAGCTTGGGTGGGGGGAACGGCGATGAGCAGTTCTTC. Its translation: CASSLGGGNGDEQFF.

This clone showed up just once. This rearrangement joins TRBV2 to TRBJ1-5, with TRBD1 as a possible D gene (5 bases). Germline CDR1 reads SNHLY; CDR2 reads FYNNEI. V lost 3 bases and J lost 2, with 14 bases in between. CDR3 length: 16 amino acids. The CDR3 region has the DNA TGTGCCAGCAGTGACGGGACTCGGCCGGGCAATCAGCCCCAGCATTTT. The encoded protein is CASSDGTRPGNQPQHF. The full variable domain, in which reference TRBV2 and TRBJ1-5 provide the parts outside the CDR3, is EPEVTQTPSHQVTQMGQEVILRCVPISNHLYFYWYRQILGQKVEFLVSFYNNEISEKSEIFDDQFSVERPDGSNFTLKIRSTKLEDSAMYFCASSDGTRPGNQPQHFGDGTRLSIL.

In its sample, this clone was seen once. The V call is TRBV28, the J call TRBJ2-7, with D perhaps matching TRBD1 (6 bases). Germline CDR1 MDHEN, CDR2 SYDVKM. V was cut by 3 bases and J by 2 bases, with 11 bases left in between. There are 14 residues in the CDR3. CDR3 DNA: TGTGCCAGCAGTTTGACAGGAGGACCCTACGAGCAGTACTTC. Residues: CASSLTGGPYEQYF.

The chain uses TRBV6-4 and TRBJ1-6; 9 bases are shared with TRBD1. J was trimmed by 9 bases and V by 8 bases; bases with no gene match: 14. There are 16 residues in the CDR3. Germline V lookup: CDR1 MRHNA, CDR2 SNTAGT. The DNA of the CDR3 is TGTGCCAGCGGGGGACAGGGCTTGGTGTGTTGTTCACCCCTCCACTTT. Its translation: CASGGQGLVCCSPLHF.

CDR3 in DNA: TGTGCCAGCAGTTCCCCCGACAGGGCAGGGTGGGAGCAGTACTTC. Its translation: CASSSPDRAGWEQYF. The chain combines TRBV28 with TRBJ2-7; 7 nucleotides line up with TRBD1. The junction had 13 bases not matched to a gene; V was cut back by 4 bases and J by 7 bases. Germline loops: CDR1 MDHEN, CDR2 SYDVKM. This CDR3 region has 15 residues.

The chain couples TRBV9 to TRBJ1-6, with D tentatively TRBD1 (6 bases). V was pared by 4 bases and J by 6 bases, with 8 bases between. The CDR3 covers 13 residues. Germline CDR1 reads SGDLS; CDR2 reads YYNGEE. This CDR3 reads CASSQGSNSPLHF. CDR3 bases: TGTGCCAGCAGCCAGGGGTCTAATTCACCCCTCCACTTT.

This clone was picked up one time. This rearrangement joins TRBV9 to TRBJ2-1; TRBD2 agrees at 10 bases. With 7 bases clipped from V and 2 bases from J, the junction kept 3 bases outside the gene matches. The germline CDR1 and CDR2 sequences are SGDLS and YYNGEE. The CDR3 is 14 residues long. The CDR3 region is CASGGLATYNEQFF. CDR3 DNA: TGTGCCAGCGGGGGACTAGCGACCTACAATGAGCAGTTCTTC.

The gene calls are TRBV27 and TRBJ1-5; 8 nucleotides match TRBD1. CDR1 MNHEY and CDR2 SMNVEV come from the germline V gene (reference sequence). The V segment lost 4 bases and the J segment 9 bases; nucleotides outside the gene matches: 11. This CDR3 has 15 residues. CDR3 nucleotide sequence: TGTGCCAGCAGTTCCGCGGACAGGGCATTCCGGCCCCAGCATTTT. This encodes CASSSADRAFRPQHF.

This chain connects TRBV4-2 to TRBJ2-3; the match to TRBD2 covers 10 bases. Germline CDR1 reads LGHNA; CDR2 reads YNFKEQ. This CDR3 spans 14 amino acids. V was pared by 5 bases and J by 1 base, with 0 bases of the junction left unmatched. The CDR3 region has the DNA TGTGCCAGCAGCGGACTAGCGGGCACAGATACGCAGTATTTT. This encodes CASSGLAGTDTQYF.

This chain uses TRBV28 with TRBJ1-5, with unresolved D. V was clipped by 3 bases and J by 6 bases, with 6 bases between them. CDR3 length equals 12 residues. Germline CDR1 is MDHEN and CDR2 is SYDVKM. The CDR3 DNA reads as TGTGCCAGCAGTTTGGGCTCTCAGCCCCAGCATTTT. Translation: CASSLGSQPQHF.

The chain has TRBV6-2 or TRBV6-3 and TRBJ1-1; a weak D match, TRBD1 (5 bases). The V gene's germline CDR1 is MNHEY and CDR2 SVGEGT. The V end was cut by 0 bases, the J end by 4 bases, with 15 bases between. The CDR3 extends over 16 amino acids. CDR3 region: CASSYSPYRGGTEAFF. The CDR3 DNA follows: TGTGCCAGCAGTTACTCGCCCTATCGGGGGGGCACTGAAGCTTTCTTT.

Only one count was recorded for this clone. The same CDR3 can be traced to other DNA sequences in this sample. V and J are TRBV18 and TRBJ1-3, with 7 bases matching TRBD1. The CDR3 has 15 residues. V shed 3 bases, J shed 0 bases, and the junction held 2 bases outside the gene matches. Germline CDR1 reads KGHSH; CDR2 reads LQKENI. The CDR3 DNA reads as TGTGCCAGCTCACCTCGACAGGGCTCTGGAAACACCATATATTTT. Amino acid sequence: CASSPRQGSGNTIYF.

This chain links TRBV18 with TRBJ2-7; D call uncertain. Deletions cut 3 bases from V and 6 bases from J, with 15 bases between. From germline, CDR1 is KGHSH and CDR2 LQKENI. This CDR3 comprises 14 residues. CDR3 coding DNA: TGTGCCAGCTCACCGAGCCCGATCTACGTCGAGCAGTACTTC. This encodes CASSPSPIYVEQYF.

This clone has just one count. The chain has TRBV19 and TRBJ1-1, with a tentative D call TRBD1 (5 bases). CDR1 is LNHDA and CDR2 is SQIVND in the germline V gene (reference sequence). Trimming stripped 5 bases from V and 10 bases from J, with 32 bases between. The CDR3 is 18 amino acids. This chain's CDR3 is CASSQNPPEGQGGNGAFF. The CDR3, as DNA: TGTGCCAGTAGTCAAAACCCCCCCGAAGGGCAGGGAGGAAATGGAGCTTTCTTT.

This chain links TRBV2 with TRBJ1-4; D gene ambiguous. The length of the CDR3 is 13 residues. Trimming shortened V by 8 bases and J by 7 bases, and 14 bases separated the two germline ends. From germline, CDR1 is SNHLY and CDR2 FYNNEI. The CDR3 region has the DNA TGTGCCAGCGGCGATGACATGGGTGAAAAACTGTTTTTT. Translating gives CASGDDMGEKLFF. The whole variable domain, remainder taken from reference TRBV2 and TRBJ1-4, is EPEVTQTPSHQVTQMGQEVILRCVPISNHLYFYWYRQILGQKVEFLVSFYNNEISEKSEIFDDQFSVERPDGSNFTLKIRSTKLEDSAMYFCASGDDMGEKLFFGSGTQLSVL.